Listed below are T cell receptor beta chains from one sample, sequenced in a study of TIL therapy for anti-PD-1-resistant metastatic lung cancer. The data were produced by immunoSEQ multiplex PCR, yet TCRdb's version contains in-frame clones alone and is incomplete. This repertoire shows about 50,000 clones, less than 75% found once; its top ten account for approximately 5.6%. Sample: tumor tissue, taken at baseline. These receptors all come from a person aged 25-79 years with non-small cell lung cancer. Both conserved end residues are part of each CDR3. The D gene is left open where the match is weak.

V: TRBV27
D: NA
J: TRBJ1-5
CDR3: CASSLGQRVSQPQHF

V: TRBV30
D: NA
J: TRBJ1-1
CDR3: CAWSADEAFF

V: TRBV6-1
D: NA
J: TRBJ1-6
CDR3: CASILGTQNSPLHF

V: TRBV10-3
D: NA
J: TRBJ1-5
CDR3: CAIRISQGNQPQHF

V: TRBV30
D: NA
J: TRBJ1-1
CDR3: CAWSLDTNTEAFF

V: TRBV5-6
D: NA
J: TRBJ1-6
CDR3: CASSFGGRGAYNSPLHF

V: TRBV6-1
D: TRBD1
J: TRBJ2-6
CDR3: CASSGTDRPLSGANVLTF

V: TRBV25-1
D: TRBD2
J: TRBJ2-2
CDR3: CASSQSSGRRELFF

V: TRBV6-5
D: NA
J: TRBJ2-7
CDR3: CASRSRDPHYGEQYF

V: TRBV2
D: NA
J: TRBJ2-5
CDR3: CASSGGQETQYF

V: TRBV19
D: TRBD1
J: TRBJ2-1
CDR3: CASRTGVSENEQFF

V: TRBV10-1
D: TRBD1
J: TRBJ2-3
CDR3: CASSEWTGATTDTQYF

V: TRBV2
D: TRBD2
J: TRBJ2-7
CDR3: CASTKHRLASGQSSYEQYF

V: TRBV6-5
D: TRBD1
J: TRBJ2-2
CDR3: CASSDRETGELFF

V: TRBV28
D: NA
J: TRBJ2-7
CDR3: CASTPVGQYEQYF

V: TRBV6-1
D: NA
J: TRBJ2-5
CDR3: CASSEASRYQETQYF

V: TRBV5-4
D: NA
J: TRBJ1-2
CDR3: CASSSDGSNYGYTF

V: TRBV29-1
D: TRBD1
J: TRBJ2-4
CDR3: CSGGNRGLDKNIQYF

V: TRBV4-2
D: TRBD2
J: TRBJ2-3
CDR3: CASSQSSGGASLDTDTQYF

V: TRBV7-2
D: TRBD2
J: TRBJ2-4
CDR3: CASSPTGGTVIQYF

V: TRBV5-1
D: TRBD1
J: TRBJ2-7
CDR3: CASSPGQGGEQYF

V: TRBV2
D: NA
J: TRBJ2-5
CDR3: CASSESFQVVETQYF

V: TRBV5-1
D: NA
J: TRBJ1-1
CDR3: CARLGPRQAHTEAFF

V: TRBV7-8
D: NA
J: TRBJ1-5
CDR3: CASSPNRVTQPQHF

V: TRBV27
D: NA
J: TRBJ1-6
CDR3: CASRPGVAGGNSPLHF

V: TRBV9
D: NA
J: TRBJ2-3
CDR3: CASGDPDSTDTQYF

V: TRBV27
D: NA
J: TRBJ2-7
CDR3: CASSENHGLSYEQYF

V: TRBV5-1
D: TRBD2
J: TRBJ2-2
CDR3: CASSLVASGANTGELFF

V: TRBV5-1
D: NA
J: TRBJ1-1
CDR3: CASSLGGARNTEAFF

V: TRBV5-1
D: NA
J: TRBJ1-1
CDR3: CASSLKGTEAFF

V: TRBV5-1
D: NA
J: TRBJ1-1
CDR3: CASTRIGGTEAFF

V: TRBV19
D: NA
J: TRBJ2-7
CDR3: CASSNDGLIGASSYEQYF

V: TRBV30
D: NA
J: TRBJ1-1
CDR3: CAWSPSSSAPEAFF

V: TRBV5-1
D: NA
J: TRBJ2-5
CDR3: CASHGGDRLNSGTQYF